Detailed here is one TCR beta chain. The antigen remains unidentified. CDR3 length: 13 amino acids. Germline values: CDR1 MRHNA, CDR2 SNTAGT. Trimming removed 2 bases at V and 1 base at J, with 2 bases between. The protocol was immunoSEQ multiplex PCR, while the TCRdb copy is restricted to in-frame clones and leaves out a portion. The top ten hold about a third of the sample, which has 13,000 or so clones, over 80% seen once. This specimen comes from a study of OX40 agonist ivuxolimab in advanced cancers. Study summary: Patients were given ivuxolimab, an antibody that agonizes OX40 (CD134). Study results and limitations: At doses 0.1 to 3.0 mg/kg, CD4+ and CD8+ clones expanded.

Sequencing was performed on CD4+ or CD8+ T cells sorted from blood, taken in a trial of the OX40 agonist ivuxolimab. The chain recombines TRBV6-4 with TRBJ2-2; D call uncertain. This receptor was identified in an adult with an advanced solid tumor such as melanoma, head and neck, liver or kidney cancer. For the CDR3, the DNA is TGTGCCAGCAGTGACGGGAACACCGGGGAGCTGTTTTTT. Residues: CASSDGNTGELFF.